The T cell receptor beta chain under discussion was sequenced for a study of blood T cell repertoires in COVID-19. Across the whole study: There were acute and convalescent COVID-19 samples, and they came from the United States, Italy and Spain. T cells, B-cell-depleted T cells, or PBMCs provided the cDNA or gDNA that served as material.

Authors' data handling: Researchers report that nucleated cell counts were estimated from reference gene primer amplification. This table comes from immunoSEQ multiplex PCR, and its TCRdb copy is limited to in-frame clones, with some not included. The D gene and trimming were derived from the DNA, and the V and J assignments and clone size from that table. The sample has around 140,000 clones, 87% seen once. CDR1 MNHEY and CDR2 SVGAGI come from the germline V gene. Trimming at V came to 2 bases and at J to 8 bases, leaving 6 bases not matched to a gene. CDR3 size: 14 residues. This sequence was found in a man older than 75 with acute or convalescent COVID-19. The sample was peripheral blood. The rearrangement links TRBV6-5 to TRBJ2-1, with 7 bases matching TRBD2. The CDR3 bases are TGTGCCAGCAGTTACGGCGGGGGTAGGTATGAGCAGTTCTTC. Protein sequence: CASSYGGGRYEQFF.